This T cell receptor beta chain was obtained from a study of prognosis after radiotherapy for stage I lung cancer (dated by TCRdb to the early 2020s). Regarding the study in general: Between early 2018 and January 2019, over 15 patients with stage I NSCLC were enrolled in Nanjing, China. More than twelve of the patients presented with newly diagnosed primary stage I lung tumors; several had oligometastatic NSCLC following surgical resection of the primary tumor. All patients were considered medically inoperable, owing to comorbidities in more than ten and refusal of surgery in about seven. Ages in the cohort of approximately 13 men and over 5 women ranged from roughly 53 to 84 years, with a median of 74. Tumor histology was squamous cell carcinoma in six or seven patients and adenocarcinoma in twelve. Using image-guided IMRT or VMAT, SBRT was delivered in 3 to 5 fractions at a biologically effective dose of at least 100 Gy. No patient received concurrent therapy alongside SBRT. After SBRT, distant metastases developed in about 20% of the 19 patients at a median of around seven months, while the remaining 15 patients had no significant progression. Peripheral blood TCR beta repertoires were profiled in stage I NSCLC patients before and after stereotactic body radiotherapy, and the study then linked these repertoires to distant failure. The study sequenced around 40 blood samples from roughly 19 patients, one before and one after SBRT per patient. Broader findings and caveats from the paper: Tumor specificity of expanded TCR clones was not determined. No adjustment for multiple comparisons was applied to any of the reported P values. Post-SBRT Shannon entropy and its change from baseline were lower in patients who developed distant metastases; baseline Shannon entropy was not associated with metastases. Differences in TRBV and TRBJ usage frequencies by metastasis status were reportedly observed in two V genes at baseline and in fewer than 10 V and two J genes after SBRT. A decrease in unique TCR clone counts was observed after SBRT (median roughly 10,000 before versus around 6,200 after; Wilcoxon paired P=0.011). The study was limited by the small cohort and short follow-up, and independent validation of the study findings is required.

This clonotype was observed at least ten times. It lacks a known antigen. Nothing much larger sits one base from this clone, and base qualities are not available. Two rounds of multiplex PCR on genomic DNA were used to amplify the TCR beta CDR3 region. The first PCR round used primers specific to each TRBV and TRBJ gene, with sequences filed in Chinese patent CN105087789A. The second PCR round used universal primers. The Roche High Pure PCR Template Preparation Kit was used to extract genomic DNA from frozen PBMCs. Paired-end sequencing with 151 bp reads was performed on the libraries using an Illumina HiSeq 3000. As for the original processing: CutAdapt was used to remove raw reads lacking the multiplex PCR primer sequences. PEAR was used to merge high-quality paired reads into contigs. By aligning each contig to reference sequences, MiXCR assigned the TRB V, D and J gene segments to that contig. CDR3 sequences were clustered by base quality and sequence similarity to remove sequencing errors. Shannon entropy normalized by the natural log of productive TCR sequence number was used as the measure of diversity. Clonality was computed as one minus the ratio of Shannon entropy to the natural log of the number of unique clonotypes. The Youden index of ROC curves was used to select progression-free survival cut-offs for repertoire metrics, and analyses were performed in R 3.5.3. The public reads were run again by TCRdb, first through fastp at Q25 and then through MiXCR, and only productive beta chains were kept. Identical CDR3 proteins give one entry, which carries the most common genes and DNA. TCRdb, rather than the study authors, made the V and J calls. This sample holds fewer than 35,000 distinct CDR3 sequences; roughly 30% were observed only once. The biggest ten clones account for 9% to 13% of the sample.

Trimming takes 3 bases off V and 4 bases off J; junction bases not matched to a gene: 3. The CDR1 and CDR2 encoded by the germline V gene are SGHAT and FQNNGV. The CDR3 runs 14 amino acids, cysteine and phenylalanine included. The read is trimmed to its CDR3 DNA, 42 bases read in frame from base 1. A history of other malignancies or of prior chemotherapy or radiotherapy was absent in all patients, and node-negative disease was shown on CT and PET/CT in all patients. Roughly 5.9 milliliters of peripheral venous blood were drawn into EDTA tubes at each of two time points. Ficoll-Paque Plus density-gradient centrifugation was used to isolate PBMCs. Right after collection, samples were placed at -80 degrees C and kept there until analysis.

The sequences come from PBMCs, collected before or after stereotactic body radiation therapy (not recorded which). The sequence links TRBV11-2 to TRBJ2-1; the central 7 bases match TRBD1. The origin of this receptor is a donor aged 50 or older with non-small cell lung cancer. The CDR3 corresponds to CASSFRDSYNEQFF. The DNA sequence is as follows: TGTGCCAGCAGCTTCCGGGACAGTTACAATGAGCAGTTCTTC.